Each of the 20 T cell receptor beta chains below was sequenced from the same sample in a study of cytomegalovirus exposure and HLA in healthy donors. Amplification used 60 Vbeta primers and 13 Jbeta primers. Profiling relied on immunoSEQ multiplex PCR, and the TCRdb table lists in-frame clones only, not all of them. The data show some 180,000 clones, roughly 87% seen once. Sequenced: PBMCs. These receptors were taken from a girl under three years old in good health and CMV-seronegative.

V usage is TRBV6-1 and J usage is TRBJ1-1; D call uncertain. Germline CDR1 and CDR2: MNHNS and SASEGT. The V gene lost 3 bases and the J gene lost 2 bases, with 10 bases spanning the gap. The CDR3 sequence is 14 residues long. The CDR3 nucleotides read TGTGCCAGCAGTGATAATGTGGCCAACACTGAAGCTTTCTTT. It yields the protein CASSDNVANTEAFF.

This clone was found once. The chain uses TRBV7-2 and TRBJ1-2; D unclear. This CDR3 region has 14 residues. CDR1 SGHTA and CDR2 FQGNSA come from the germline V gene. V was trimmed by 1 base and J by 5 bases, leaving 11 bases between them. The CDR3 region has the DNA TGTGCCAGCAGCTTAGGAGGTCAGCCTTATGGCTACACCTTC. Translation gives CASSLGGQPYGYTF.

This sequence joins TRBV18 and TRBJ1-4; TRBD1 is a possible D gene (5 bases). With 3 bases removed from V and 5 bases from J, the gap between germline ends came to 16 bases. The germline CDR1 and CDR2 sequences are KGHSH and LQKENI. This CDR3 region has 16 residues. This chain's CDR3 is CASSPAGWQGNEKLFF. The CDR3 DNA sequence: TGTGCCAGCTCACCCGCCGGCTGGCAGGGCAATGAAAAACTGTTTTTT.

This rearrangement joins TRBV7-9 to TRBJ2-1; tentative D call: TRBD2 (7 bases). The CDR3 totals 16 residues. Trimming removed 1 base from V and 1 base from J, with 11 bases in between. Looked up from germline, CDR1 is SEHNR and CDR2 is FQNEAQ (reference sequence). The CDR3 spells CASSLVRGASYNEQFF. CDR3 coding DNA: TGTGCCAGCAGCTTAGTCCGGGGGGCTTCCTACAATGAGCAGTTCTTC.

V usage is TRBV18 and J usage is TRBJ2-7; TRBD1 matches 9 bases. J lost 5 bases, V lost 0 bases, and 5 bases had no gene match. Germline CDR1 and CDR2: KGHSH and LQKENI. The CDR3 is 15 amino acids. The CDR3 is CASSPPGQGRDEQYF. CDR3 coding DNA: TGTGCCAGCTCACCACCGGGACAGGGAAGAGACGAGCAGTACTTC.

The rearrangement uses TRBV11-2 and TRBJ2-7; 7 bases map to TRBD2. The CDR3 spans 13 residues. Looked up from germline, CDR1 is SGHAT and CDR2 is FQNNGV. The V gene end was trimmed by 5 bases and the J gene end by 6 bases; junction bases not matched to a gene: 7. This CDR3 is CASSRGVSGEQYF. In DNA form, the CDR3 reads TGTGCCAGCAGCCGGGGGGTCTCGGGCGAGCAGTACTTC.

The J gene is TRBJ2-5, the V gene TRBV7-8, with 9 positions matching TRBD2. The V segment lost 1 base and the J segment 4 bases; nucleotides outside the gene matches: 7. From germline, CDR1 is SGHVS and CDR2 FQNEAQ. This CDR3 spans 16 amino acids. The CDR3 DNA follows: TGTGCCAGCAGCTTAGGTATGGGACTAGCCGGAGAGACCCAGTACTTC. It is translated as CASSLGMGLAGETQYF.

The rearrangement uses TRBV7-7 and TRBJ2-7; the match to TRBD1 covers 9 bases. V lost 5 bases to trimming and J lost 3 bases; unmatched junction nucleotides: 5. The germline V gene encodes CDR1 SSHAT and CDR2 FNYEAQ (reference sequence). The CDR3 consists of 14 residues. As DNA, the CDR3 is TGTGCCAGCAGCCCGGGACAGGGCATCTACGAGCAGTACTTC. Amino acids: CASSPGQGIYEQYF.

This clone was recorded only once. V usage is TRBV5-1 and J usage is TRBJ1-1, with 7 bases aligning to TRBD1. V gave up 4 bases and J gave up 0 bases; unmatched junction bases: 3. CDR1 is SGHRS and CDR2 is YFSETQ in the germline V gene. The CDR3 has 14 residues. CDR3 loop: CASSPTGMNTEAFF. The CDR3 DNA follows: TGCGCCAGCAGCCCGACAGGGATGAACACTGAAGCTTTCTTT.

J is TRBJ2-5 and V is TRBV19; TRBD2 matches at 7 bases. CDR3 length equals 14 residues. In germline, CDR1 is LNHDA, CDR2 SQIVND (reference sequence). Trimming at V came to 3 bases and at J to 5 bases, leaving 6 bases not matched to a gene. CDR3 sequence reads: CASSMRGGEETQYF. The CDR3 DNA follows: TGTGCCAGTAGTATGCGGGGAGGGGAGGAGACCCAGTACTTC.

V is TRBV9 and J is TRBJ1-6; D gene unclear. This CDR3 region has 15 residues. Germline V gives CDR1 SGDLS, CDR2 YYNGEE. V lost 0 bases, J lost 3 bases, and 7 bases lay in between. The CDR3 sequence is CASSVGELYNSPLHF. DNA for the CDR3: TGTGCCAGCAGCGTAGGGGAGCTCTATAATTCACCCCTCCACTTT.

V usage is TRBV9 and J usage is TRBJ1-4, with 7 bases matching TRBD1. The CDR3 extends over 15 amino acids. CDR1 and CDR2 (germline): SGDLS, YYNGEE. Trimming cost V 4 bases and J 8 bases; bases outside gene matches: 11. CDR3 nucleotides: TGTGCCAGCAGCCCAGAGGAGGGGGCGAGAGAAAAACTGTTTTTT. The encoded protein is CASSPEEGAREKLFF.

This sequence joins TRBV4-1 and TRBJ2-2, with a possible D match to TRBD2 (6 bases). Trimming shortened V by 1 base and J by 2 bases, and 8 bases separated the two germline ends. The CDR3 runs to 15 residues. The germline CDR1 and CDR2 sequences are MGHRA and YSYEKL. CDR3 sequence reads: CASSQVSGNTGELFF. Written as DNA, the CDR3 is TGCGCCAGCAGCCAAGTTAGCGGCAACACCGGGGAGCTGTTTTTT.

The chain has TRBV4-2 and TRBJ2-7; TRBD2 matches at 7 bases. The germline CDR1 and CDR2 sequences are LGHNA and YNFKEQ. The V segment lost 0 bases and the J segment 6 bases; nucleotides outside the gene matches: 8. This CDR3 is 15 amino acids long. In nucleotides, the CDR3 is TGTGCCAGCAGCCAAGAAAGCGCGGGAGACTCCGAGCAGTACTTC. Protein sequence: CASSQESAGDSEQYF.

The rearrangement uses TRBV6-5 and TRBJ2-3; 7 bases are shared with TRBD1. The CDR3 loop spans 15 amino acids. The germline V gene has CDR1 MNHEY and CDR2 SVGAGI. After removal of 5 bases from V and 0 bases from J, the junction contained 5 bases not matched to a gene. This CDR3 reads CASSRDSPSTDTQYF. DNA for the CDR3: TGTGCCAGCAGTCGGGACAGTCCTAGCACAGATACGCAGTATTTT.

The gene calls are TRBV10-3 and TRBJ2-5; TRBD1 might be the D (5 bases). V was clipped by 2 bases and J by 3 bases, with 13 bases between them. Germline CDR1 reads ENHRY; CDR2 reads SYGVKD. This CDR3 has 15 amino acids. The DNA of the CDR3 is TGTGCCATCAGTGAGGGCCTCCAAGGGGAAGAGACCCAGTACTTC. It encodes CAISEGLQGEETQYF.

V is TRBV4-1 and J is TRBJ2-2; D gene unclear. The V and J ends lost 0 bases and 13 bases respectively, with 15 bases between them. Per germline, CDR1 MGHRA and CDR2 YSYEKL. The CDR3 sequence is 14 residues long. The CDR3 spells CASSQEIQPSGLFF. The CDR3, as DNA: TGCGCCAGCAGCCAAGAAATCCAGCCGTCGGGGCTGTTTTTT.

In DNA form, the CDR3 reads TGTGCCAGCAGTTATAGAGGACAGGGGTCCCAAGCTTTCTTT. It codes for CASSYRGQGSQAFF. This chain uses TRBV6-5 with TRBJ1-1; the match to TRBD1 covers 9 bases. The germline V gene has CDR1 MNHEY and CDR2 SVGAGI. CDR3 length equals 14 residues. The J segment lost 9 bases and the V segment lost 3 bases, leaving 8 bases of the junction unmatched.

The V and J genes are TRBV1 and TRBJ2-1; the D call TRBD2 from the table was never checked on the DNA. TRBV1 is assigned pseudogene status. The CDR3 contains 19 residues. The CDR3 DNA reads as TGCACCAGCAGTCCACGACTAGCAAGAAGGGTCTGCTCCTACAATGAGCAGTTCTTC. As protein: CTSSPRLARRVCSYNEQFF.

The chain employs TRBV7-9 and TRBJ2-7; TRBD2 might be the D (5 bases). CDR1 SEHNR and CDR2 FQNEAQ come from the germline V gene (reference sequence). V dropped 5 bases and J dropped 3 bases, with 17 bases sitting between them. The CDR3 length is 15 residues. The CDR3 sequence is CASSIGEARGYEQYF. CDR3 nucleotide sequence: TGTGCCAGCAGCATCGGGGAAGCCCGGGGCTACGAGCAGTACTTC.